This TCR beta chain was found in a study of shared clonotypes between healthy human individuals. The trim removed 3 bases at V and 6 bases at J, leaving 11 bases unmatched. This CDR3 is 16 amino acids long. Per germline, CDR1 MDHEN and CDR2 SYDVKM. This clone appeared a few times. Sequencing used immunoSEQ multiplex PCR; TCRdb keeps in-frame clones, though not all of them. In the table there are around 500,000 clones, 78% of which are singletons. The sequence came from a woman in her thirties or forties in good health. Some clones in this sample may be carry-over from other donors' samples. The J gene is TRBJ2-3, the V gene TRBV28, with 8 positions matching TRBD2. The sample was PBMCs. The CDR3 nucleotides read TGTGCCAGCAGTTTCCCTGGGACTAGGCGTGGGGATACGCAGTATTTT. Protein: CASSFPGTRRGDTQYF.